Shown below are 25 T cell receptor beta chains from a single sample sequenced in a study of brain T cells in children with intractable seizures. The time point here: blood from clinic visit 5 months post-surgery; TSC patient then seizure free. Generated by immunoSEQ multiplex PCR, the TCRdb table keeps only in-frame clones and is missing some. The table has 340,000 or so clones, over 90% seen once. The sample in question was peripheral blood, obtained 4 to 6 months after surgery. The receptors shown here come from a boy under three years old with tuberous sclerosis and intractable seizures.

The CDR3 is CASSELAFSGEQFF. The CDR3 DNA reads as TGTGCCAGCAGTGAACTAGCGTTTAGTGGTGAGCAGTTCTTC. The chain joins TRBV25-1 to TRBJ2-1; D is perhaps TRBD2 (6 bases). The CDR3 contains 14 residues. Per the germline V gene, CDR1 is MGHDK and CDR2 is SYGVNS. Trimming pared 2 bases from V and 9 bases from J, leaving 14 bases between.

V is TRBV11-2 and J is TRBJ2-3; D uncertain. Trimming removed 4 bases at V and 2 bases at J, with 13 bases between. The germline V gene has CDR1 SGHAT and CDR2 FQNNGV. This CDR3 comprises 15 residues. CDR3 amino acids: CASSSPGVYTDTQYF. In nucleotides, the CDR3 is TGTGCCAGCAGCTCCCCAGGTGTCTACACAGATACGCAGTATTTT. Supplemented by reference TRBV11-2 and TRBJ2-3, the full variable domain reads EAGVAQSPRYKIIEKRQSVAFWCNPISGHATLYWYQQILGQGPKLLIQFQNNGVVDDSQLPKDRFSAERLKGVDSTLKIQPAKLEDSAVYLCASSSPGVYTDTQYFGPGTRLTVL.

Points on this clone: Other DNA sequences from this sample encode an identical CDR3 as well. The chain joins TRBV6-5 to TRBJ2-7; tentatively, D is TRBD1 or TRBD2 (5 bases each). Germline V CDR1 and CDR2: MNHEY, SVGAGI. This CDR3 has 13 amino acids. V was cut by 2 bases and J by 0 bases, with 5 bases left in between. The CDR3 here is CASSYGGSYEQYF. Written as DNA, the CDR3 is TGTGCCAGCAGTTACGGGGGCTCCTACGAGCAGTACTTC.

The CDR3, as DNA: TGTGCCAGCAGTACGGACCTATACAGGGGTAGCCAAGAGACCCAGTACTTC. Translating gives CASSTDLYRGSQETQYF. V usage is TRBV2 and J usage is TRBJ2-5; 7 bases are a match to TRBD1. The CDR3 spans 17 residues. CDR1 is SNHLY, CDR2 FYNNEI, per germline. With V trimmed by 5 bases and J by 1 base, 13 bases remained unmatched. Filled out from reference TRBV2 and TRBJ2-5, the complete variable domain reads EPEVTQTPSHQVTQMGQEVILRCVPISNHLYFYWYRQILGQKVEFLVSFYNNEISEKSEIFDDQFSVERPDGSNFTLKIRSTKLEDSAMYFCASSTDLYRGSQETQYFGPGTRLLVL.

Only one count was recorded for this clone. The chain combines TRBV7-3 with TRBJ1-1, with 10 bases identical to TRBD1. J gave up 3 bases and V 6 bases, and 1 base lay outside the gene matches. Germline lookup yields CDR1 SGHTA and CDR2 FQGTGA. CDR3 length equals 13 residues. In DNA, the CDR3 is TGTGCCAGCAGAGGACAGGGGGACACTGAAGCTTTCTTT. Residues: CASRGQGDTEAFF.

Turning to this clone: This sample also contains other DNA sequences that code for the same CDR3. The genes are TRBV6-1 and TRBJ1-2, with D perhaps matching TRBD1 (5 bases). The CDR3 loop spans 13 amino acids. Germline V lookup: CDR1 MNHNS, CDR2 SASEGT. Trimming took 3 bases from V and 5 from J, leaving 10 bases between them. The CDR3 DNA follows: TGTGCCAGCAGTGAGAGGGCAGGGTATGGCTACACCTTC. Its protein is CASSERAGYGYTF.

The rearrangement joins TRBV5-6 to TRBJ1-1; D not resolved. Germline loops: CDR1 SGHDT, CDR2 YYEEEE. The CDR3 totals 12 residues. V was pared by 7 bases and J by 1 base, with 8 bases between. The CDR3 loop reads CASRRGNTEAFF. CDR3 sequence (DNA): TGTGCCAGCCGCCGGGGGAACACTGAAGCTTTCTTT.

Regarding this clone: In the same sample, other DNA sequences code for this CDR3. J is TRBJ1-5 and V is TRBV6-5, with D possibly TRBD1 on 6 matching bases. Between the trimmed V and J ends, which lost 2 bases and 2 bases, there was a span of 7 bases. The germline V gene encodes CDR1 MNHEY and CDR2 SVGAGI. The CDR3 sequence is 14 residues long. The CDR3 DNA reads TGTGCCAGCAGTTACGGGGGCGGCAATCAGCCCCAGCATTTT. Protein sequence: CASSYGGGNQPQHF.

This chain connects TRBV24-1 to TRBJ2-3; D possibly corresponds to TRBD2 (5 bases). V was trimmed by 1 base and J by 2 bases, leaving 12 bases between them. Germline V gives CDR1 KGHDR, CDR2 SFDVKD. CDR3 length equals 16 residues. As DNA, the CDR3 is TGTGCCACCAGTGATTTCGAGGGAAGGAACACAGATACGCAGTATTTT. It codes for CATSDFEGRNTDTQYF.

This chain joins TRBV5-1 and TRBJ2-5; 10 nucleotides line up with TRBD2. CDR3 length equals 17 residues. V trimming: 0 bases; J trimming: 5 bases; junction bases outside the gene matches: 10. Germline V gives CDR1 SGHRS, CDR2 YFSETQ. The chain's CDR3 is CASSLGGLANEIETQYF. The CDR3 DNA reads TGCGCCAGCAGCTTGGGGGGACTAGCGAACGAGATTGAGACCCAGTACTTC.

This clone was seen only once. The chain is built from TRBV25-1 and TRBJ2-1, with D perhaps TRBD1 or TRBD2 (5 bases each). The V and J ends lost 3 bases and 8 bases respectively, with 20 bases between them. Germline V gene sequence: CDR1 MGHDK, CDR2 SYGVNS. The CDR3 has 16 residues. The DNA for the CDR3 is TGTGCCAGCAGTGACAACACTAGACCGGGCAGGGATGAGCAGTTCTTC. Protein: CASSDNTRPGRDEQFF.

The rearrangement links TRBV30 to TRBJ1-1; D might be TRBD1 (6 bases). Germline lookup yields CDR1 GTSNPN and CDR2 SVGIG (reference sequence). V was pared by 0 bases and J by 4 bases, with 9 bases between. The CDR3 covers 13 residues. DNA for the CDR3: TGTGCCTGGAGTGTAGGGGGGGGCACTGAAGCTTTCTTT. Its translation is CAWSVGGGTEAFF.

The CDR3 region has the DNA TGTGCCTGGAGTCGGGGACACCCTGAGACGCAGTATTTT. Its protein product is CAWSRGHPETQYF. The chain uses TRBV30 and TRBJ2-3; D is possibly TRBD1 (6 bases). V shed 2 bases and J shed 9 bases, with 15 bases lying between them. Germline CDR1 is GTSNPN and CDR2 is SVGIG (reference sequence). The CDR3 is 13 residues long.

The chain joins TRBV30 to TRBJ1-1, with 7 nucleotides matching TRBD1. CDR1 and CDR2 from the germline V gene are GTSNPN and SVGIG (reference sequence). This CDR3 is 14 amino acids long. V dropped 5 bases and J dropped 8; count of bases not matched to a gene: 14. In DNA form, the CDR3 reads TGTGCCTGGGTGTGGGGGCAGGGGGTAGGGGAAGCTTTCTTT. Protein: CAWVWGQGVGEAFF.

The rearrangement joins TRBV11-2 to TRBJ1-1, with TRBD1 identical over 7 bases. The CDR3 runs to 15 residues. After removal of 6 bases from V and 5 bases from J, the junction contained 12 bases not matched to a gene. The germline V gene encodes CDR1 SGHAT and CDR2 FQNNGV. For the CDR3, the DNA is TGTGCCAGCAGAGCCACACAGGGGTTTTGGACTGAAGCTTTCTTT. This codes for CASRATQGFWTEAFF.

The CDR3, as DNA: TGTGCCAGTATGGCGGACAATTCCTACGAGCAGTACTTC. Translated: CASMADNSYEQYF. V is TRBV19 and J is TRBJ2-7, with D possibly being TRBD1 (5 bases). This CDR3 has 13 amino acids. V was trimmed by 7 bases and J by 1 base, leaving 11 bases between them. Per the germline V gene, CDR1 is LNHDA and CDR2 is SQIVND (reference sequence).

The chain combines TRBV7-3 with TRBJ1-1, with no clear D. The CDR3 sequence is 14 residues long. Germline values: CDR1 SGHTA, CDR2 FQGTGA. Trimming removed 5 bases from V and 4 bases from J, with 14 bases in between. CDR3 amino acids: CASSLGSGGTEAFF. The CDR3 DNA reads as TGTGCCAGCAGCCTCGGGTCGGGTGGCACTGAAGCTTTCTTT.

The chain combines TRBV4-1 with TRBJ2-1; D perhaps matches TRBD2 (6 bases). The CDR3 length is 15 residues. Between the trimmed V and J ends, which lost 4 bases and 8 bases, there was a span of 18 bases. CDR1 is MGHRA and CDR2 is YSYEKL in the germline V gene. DNA for the CDR3: TGCGCCAGCAGCCCGAGCCTCGGAGGGAGCGATGAGCAGTTCTTC. Translation gives CASSPSLGGSDEQFF.

The chain is built from TRBV13 and TRBJ1-1, with TRBD1 matching 9 bases. Losses at the gene ends were 5 bases for V and 5 bases for J; bases not matched to a gene: 6. Germline V gene lookup returns CDR1 PRHDT and CDR2 FYEKMQ (reference sequence). The CDR3 consists of 14 residues. The CDR3 loop reads CASSEQGAGTEAFF. CDR3 coding DNA: TGTGCCAGCAGCGAACAGGGGGCGGGGACTGAAGCTTTCTTT.

This clone was recorded only once. Distinct nucleotide sequences in the sample also encode this CDR3. This chain connects TRBV6-5 to TRBJ2-7; D is uncertain. The CDR3 is 14 residues long. V lost 0 bases to trimming and J lost 4 bases, with 10 bases between them. Germline-derived CDR1 and CDR2 are MNHEY and SVGAGI. The CDR3 nucleotides read TGTGCCAGCAGTTACTCGACGACACCATACGAGCAGTACTTC. Amino acids: CASSYSTTPYEQYF.

The V and J genes are TRBV5-1 and TRBJ2-7; unclear D gene. This CDR3 spans 14 amino acids. The V end lost 2 bases, the J end lost 2 bases, and 11 bases lay between the germline ends. CDR1 is SGHRS and CDR2 is YFSETQ in the germline V gene. In DNA form, the CDR3 reads TGCGCCAGCAGCTTTAACCCATCACCCTACGAGCAGTACTTC. It encodes CASSFNPSPYEQYF. Variable domain in full (rest from reference TRBV5-1 and TRBJ2-7): KAGVTQTPRYLIKTRGQQVTLSCSPISGHRSVSWYQQTPGQGLQFLFEYFSETQRNKGNFPGRFSGRQFSNSRSEMNVSTLELGDSALYLCASSFNPSPYEQYFGPGTRLTVT.

The chain has TRBV19 and TRBJ1-2, with a tentative D call TRBD1 (5 bases). The CDR3 sequence is 14 residues long. Deletions cut 3 bases from V and 0 bases from J, with 8 bases between. The germline CDR1 and CDR2 sequences are LNHDA and SQIVND (reference sequence). CDR3 coding DNA: TGTGCCAGTAGTATTTGGGGCCCTAACTATGGCTACACCTTC. This sequence encodes CASSIWGPNYGYTF.

The rearrangement links TRBV27 to TRBJ2-7, with D possibly being TRBD2 (6 bases). Germline lookup yields CDR1 MNHEY and CDR2 SMNVEV (reference sequence). The length of the CDR3 is 15 residues. V was pared by 4 bases and J by 0 bases, with 13 bases between. In nucleotides, the CDR3 is TGTGCCAGCAGTTCATCCCGGGACTCCTCCTACGAGCAGTACTTC. Encoded protein: CASSSSRDSSYEQYF.

The V call is TRBV3-1 (or the pseudogene TRBV3-2), the J call TRBJ2-5; D may be TRBD1 (6 bases). The CDR3 sequence is 14 residues long. V was trimmed by 3 bases and J by 5 bases, leaving 13 bases between them. Germline CDR1 is LGHDT and CDR2 is YNNKEL (reference sequence). DNA for the CDR3: TGTGCCAGCAGCCATGGCAGGGGAGTGGAGACCCAGTACTTC. As protein: CASSHGRGVETQYF.

V is TRBV13 and J is TRBJ1-1; D might be TRBD1 (5 bases). The CDR3 covers 12 residues. V was pared by 8 bases and J by 6 bases, with 13 bases between. The germline V gene encodes CDR1 PRHDT and CDR2 FYEKMQ (reference sequence). In DNA form, the CDR3 reads TGTGCCAGCCGGGGACCAAGGGCTGAAGCTTTCTTT. Its translation: CASRGPRAEAFF.